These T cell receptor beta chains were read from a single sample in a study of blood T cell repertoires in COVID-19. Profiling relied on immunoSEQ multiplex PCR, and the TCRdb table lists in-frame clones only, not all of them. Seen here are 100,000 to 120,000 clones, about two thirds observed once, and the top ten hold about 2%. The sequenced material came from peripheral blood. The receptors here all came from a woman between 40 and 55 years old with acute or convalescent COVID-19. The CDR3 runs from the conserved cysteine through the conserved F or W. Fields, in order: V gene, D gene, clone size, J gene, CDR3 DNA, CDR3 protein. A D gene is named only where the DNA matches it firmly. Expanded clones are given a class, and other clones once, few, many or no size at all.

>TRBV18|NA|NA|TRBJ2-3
TGTGCCAGCTCACCAACTGGGGGCGCAGATACGCAGTATTTT
CASSPTGGADTQYF
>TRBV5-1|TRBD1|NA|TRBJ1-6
TGCGCCAGCAGCTTGGGGTATGGGACAGGTTCACCCCTCCACTTT
CASSLGYGTGSPLHF
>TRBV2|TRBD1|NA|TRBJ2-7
TGTGCCAGCAATCTTGGGACAGGGAGCTACGAGCAGTACTTC
CASNLGTGSYEQYF
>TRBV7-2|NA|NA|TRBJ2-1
TGTGCCAGCAGCTTGGGCGCCAGCTCCTACAATGAGCAGTTCTTC
CASSLGASSYNEQFF
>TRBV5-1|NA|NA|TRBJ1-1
TGCGCCAGCAGCATCGGACAGCCCGGGAACACTGAAGCTTTCTTT
CASSIGQPGNTEAFF
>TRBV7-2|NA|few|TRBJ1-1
TGTGCCAGCAGCCCCAACGGGGCTGAAGCTTTCTTT
CASSPNGAEAFF
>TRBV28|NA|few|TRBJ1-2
TGTGCCAGCAGTAGCTTGGGGGAGGCGTCCTATGGCTACACCTTC
CASSSLGEASYGYTF
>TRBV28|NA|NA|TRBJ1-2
TGTGCCAGCAGTTGCTCGGGACACTTCTGTCCAACCTATGGCTACACCTTC
CASSCSGHFCPTYGYTF
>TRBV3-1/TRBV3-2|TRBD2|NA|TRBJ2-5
TGTGCCAGCAGCAGACGGGGGGGCGGGGAGACCCAGTACTTC
CASSRRGGGETQYF
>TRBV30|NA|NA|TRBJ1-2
TGTGCCTGGAGTGGAGGCAGTATTTATGGCTACACCTTC
CAWSGGSIYGYTF
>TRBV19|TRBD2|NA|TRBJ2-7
TGTGCCAGTAGTATAGTGACTAGCGGGGGAACCTACGAGCAGTACTTC
CASSIVTSGGTYEQYF
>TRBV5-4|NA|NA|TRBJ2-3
TGTGCCAGCAGCTTAGGGACTTCCCTCACAGATACGCAGTATTTT
CASSLGTSLTDTQYF
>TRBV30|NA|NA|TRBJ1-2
TGTGCCTGGAGAGATTACACAGGCCCTTATGGCTACACCTTC
CAWRDYTGPYGYTF
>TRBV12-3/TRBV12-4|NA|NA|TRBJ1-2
TGTGCCAGCAGTTCTCGGTATGGCTACACCTTC
CASSSRYGYTF
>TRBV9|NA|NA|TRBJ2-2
TGTGCCAGCAGCGTAGGTCTCCAGGGTTCGGGCCACACCGGGGAGCTGTTTTTT
CASSVGLQGSGHTGELFF
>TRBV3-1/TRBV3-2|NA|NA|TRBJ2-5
TGTGCCAGCAGCCCTACAGGGCTCTCTGAGACCCAGTACTTC
CASSPTGLSETQYF
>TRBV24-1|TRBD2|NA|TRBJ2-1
TGTGCCACCAGTGATTCAACGGGGGGGTCCTCCTACAATGAGCAGTTCTTC
CATSDSTGGSSYNEQFF
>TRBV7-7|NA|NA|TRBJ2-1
TGTGCCAGCAGCCCCGGACAGACTATGGGTGAGCAGTTCTTC
CASSPGQTMGEQFF
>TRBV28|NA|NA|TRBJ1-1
TGTGCCAGCAGAGGTGGACAGCAGATCGAAGCTTTCTTT
CASRGGQQIEAFF
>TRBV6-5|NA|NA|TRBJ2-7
TGTGCCAGCAGTTGGTCCGGTATCAACGAGCAGTACTTC
CASSWSGINEQYF
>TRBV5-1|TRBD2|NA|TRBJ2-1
TGCGCCACCAACCACGCGGGGGGGGGACCCAATGAGCAGTTCTTC
CATNHAGGGPNEQFF
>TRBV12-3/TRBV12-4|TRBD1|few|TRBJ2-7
TGTGCCAGCAGTCACAGGGGCGAGCAGTACTTC
CASSHRGEQYF
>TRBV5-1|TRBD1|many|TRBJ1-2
TGCGCCAGCAGTCATGGACAGGGAAGTCAATATGGCTACACCTTC
CASSHGQGSQYGYTF
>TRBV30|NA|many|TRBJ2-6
TGTGCCCGAAAAAGAGACTCTGGGGCCAACGTCCTGACTTTC
CARKRDSGANVLTF
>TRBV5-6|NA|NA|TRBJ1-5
TGTGCCAGCAGCCACGGGGAATATAGCAATCAGCCCCAGCATTTT
CASSHGEYSNQPQHF
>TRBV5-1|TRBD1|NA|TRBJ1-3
TGCGCCAGCAGCGCAGGGGGTACGACTGGAAACACCATATATTTT
CASSAGGTTGNTIYF
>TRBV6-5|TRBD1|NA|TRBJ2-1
TGTGCCAGCAGACGAACCCGGGACAGAGGATATGAGCAGTTCTTC
CASRRTRDRGYEQFF
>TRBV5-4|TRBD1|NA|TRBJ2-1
TGTGCCAGCAGCTTGGTTGGGGCTCTGACAGGGGAGTTCTTC
CASSLVGALTGEFF